Below are 11 T cell receptor beta chains sequenced from a single sample in a study of graft-versus-host responses after intestinal transplantation. These receptors' targets are unknown. Clones were sequenced by immunoSEQ multiplex PCR, and TCRdb holds only the in-frame ones, with some missing. The sample records 40,000 to 55,000 clones, around 85% being singletons. The sample consisted of unstimulated CD4+ T cells sorted from spleen or lymph node cells, taken before transplant. All receptors derive from a human donor who was the organ donor for an intestinal transplant.

The CDR3 DNA reads as TGTGCCAGTAGCGGACAGGGGGCTGCAGATACGCAGTATTTT. Translated: CASSGQGAADTQYF. The rearrangement joins TRBV19 to TRBJ2-3; 11 bases are shared with TRBD1. Germline-derived CDR1 and CDR2 are LNHDA and SQIVND (reference sequence). V shed 6 bases and J 4 bases; nucleotides not matched to a gene: 3. There are 14 residues in the CDR3. Drawing the rest from reference TRBV19 and TRBJ2-3, the complete variable domain is DGGITQSPKYLFRKEGQNVTLSCEQNLNHDAMYWYRQDPGQGLRLIYYSQIVNDFQKGDIAEGYSVSREKKESFPLTVTSAQKNPTAFYLCASSGQGAADTQYFGPGTRLTVL.

The chain employs TRBV5-8 and TRBJ2-3, with D hard to call. The CDR3 is made up of 12 amino acids. The germline CDR1 and CDR2 sequences are SGHTS and YDEGEE. The V gene lost 2 bases and the J gene lost 3 bases, with 4 bases spanning the gap. As DNA, the CDR3 is TGTGCCAGCAGCTTAACGACAGATACGCAGTATTTT. This sequence encodes CASSLTTDTQYF.

In this sample, this clone turned up once. As DNA, the CDR3 is TGTGCCAGCTCACCCCCTAGCGGGAAGACAGATACGCAGTATTTT. Encoded protein: CASSPPSGKTDTQYF. The chain is built from TRBV18 and TRBJ2-3, with 9 bases fitting TRBD2. Germline CDR1 reads KGHSH; CDR2 reads LQKENI. This CDR3 contains 15 residues. With V trimmed by 3 bases and J by 3 bases, 4 bases remained unmatched.

This clone was counted once. J is TRBJ2-5 and V is TRBV13, with 7 bases lining up with TRBD2. The end of the DNA fits TRBJ2-7 better, so the J call may be wrong. Germline CDR1 reads PRHDT; CDR2 reads FYEKMQ (reference sequence). The CDR3 contains 14 residues. The CDR3 region is CASSSWGGTYEQYF. The CDR3 DNA reads TGTGCCAGCAGCTCCTGGGGGGGGACCTACGAGCAGTACTTC.

The chain employs TRBV5-1 and TRBJ1-2; 8 nucleotides match TRBD1. Germline lookup yields CDR1 SGHRS and CDR2 YFSETQ. This CDR3 region has 14 residues. Trimming at V came to 3 bases and at J to 5 bases, leaving 6 bases not matched to a gene. As DNA, the CDR3 is TGCGCCAGCAGCTCCATACAGGGGGTTTATGGCTACACCTTC. Translating it yields CASSSIQGVYGYTF.

The V gene is TRBV5-1, the J gene TRBJ2-1, with TRBD2 matching 11 bases. V shed 0 bases, J shed 6 bases, and the junction held 5 bases outside the gene matches. Germline values: CDR1 SGHRS, CDR2 YFSETQ. This CDR3 comprises 16 residues. CDR3 in DNA: TGCGCCAGCAGCTTGGGGGTAGCGGGAGGGCCCAATGAGCAGTTCTTC. Protein product: CASSLGVAGGPNEQFF. Combining the CDR3 with reference TRBV5-1 and TRBJ2-1 gives the whole variable domain KAGVTQTPRYLIKTRGQQVTLSCSPISGHRSVSWYQQTPGQGLQFLFEYFSETQRNKGNFPGRFSGRQFSNSRSEMNVSTLELGDSALYLCASSLGVAGGPNEQFFGPGTRLTVL.

The chain joins TRBV30 to TRBJ1-4; D gene uncertain. Trimming cost V 5 bases and J 8 bases, with 9 bases left between them. CDR3 size: 11 residues. CDR1 GTSNPN and CDR2 SVGIG come from the germline V gene (reference sequence). The CDR3 region is CAWDKVEKLFF. The CDR3 coding sequence is TGTGCCTGGGACAAAGTCGAAAAACTGTTTTTT.

In regard to this clone: The sample has other DNA sequences that encode this CDR3 too. This CDR3 is CASGHRGTSGGPPRGEQYF. The CDR3 DNA sequence: TGTGCTAGTGGGCACCGGGGGACTAGCGGGGGGCCCCCACGGGGTGAGCAGTACTTC. V usage is TRBV12-5 and J usage is TRBJ2-7, with TRBD2 matching over 15 bases. Germline V gene sequence: CDR1 LGHNT, CDR2 FRNRAP. V gave up 6 bases and J gave up 7 bases; unmatched junction bases: 19. The CDR3 runs to 19 residues.

V is TRBV14 and J is TRBJ1-3; D unclear. This CDR3 spans 13 amino acids. Trimming took 1 base from V and 3 from J, leaving 4 bases between them. Germline V gene lookup returns CDR1 SGHDN and CDR2 FVKESK. The CDR3 region is CASSQGNGNTIYF. For the CDR3, the DNA is TGTGCCAGCAGCCAAGGGAATGGAAACACCATATATTTT.

This clone was detected a few times. This CDR3 reads CAWSVGGADEKLFF. The CDR3 DNA follows: TGTGCCTGGAGTGTGGGGGGGGCGGATGAAAAACTGTTTTTT. The chain uses TRBV30 and TRBJ1-4; maybe TRBD1 (6 bases). Germline values: CDR1 GTSNPN, CDR2 SVGIG (reference sequence). V was shortened by 0 bases and J by 6 bases, with 11 bases between the two germline ends. The CDR3 consists of 14 residues.

This clone was observed once. V and J are TRBV5-4 and TRBJ2-1; D remains ambiguous. This CDR3 is built from 13 residues. Trimming shortened V by 1 base and J by 10 bases, and 12 bases separated the two germline ends. CDR1 and CDR2 from the germline V gene are SGHNT and YYREEE (reference sequence). Written as DNA, the CDR3 is TGTGCCAGCAGCTTGAGCCTTTTATCGGAGCAGTTCTTC. It is translated as CASSLSLLSEQFF. Combining the CDR3 with reference TRBV5-4 and TRBJ2-1 gives the whole variable domain ETGVTQSPTHLIKTRGQQVTLRCSSQSGHNTVSWYQQALGQGPQFIFQYYREEENGRGNFPPRFSGLQFPNYSSELNVNALELDDSALYLCASSLSLLSEQFFGPGTRLTVL.